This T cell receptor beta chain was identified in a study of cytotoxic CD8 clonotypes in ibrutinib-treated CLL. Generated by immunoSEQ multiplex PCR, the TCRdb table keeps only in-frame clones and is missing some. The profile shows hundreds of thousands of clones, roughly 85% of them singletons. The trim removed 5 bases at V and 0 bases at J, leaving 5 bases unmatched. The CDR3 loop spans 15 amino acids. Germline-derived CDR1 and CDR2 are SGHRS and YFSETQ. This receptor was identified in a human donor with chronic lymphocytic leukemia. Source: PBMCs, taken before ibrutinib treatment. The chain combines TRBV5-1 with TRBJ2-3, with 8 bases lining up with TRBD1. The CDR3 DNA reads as TGCGCCAGCAGGGACCAGGGGGCTAGCACAGATACGCAGTATTTT. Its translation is CASRDQGASTDTQYF.